This note documents a single T cell receptor beta chain sequence. This sample was taken from a study of blood T cell repertoires in COVID-19. Study at large: The cDNA or gDNA used as material had been derived from T cells, B-cell-depleted T cells, or PBMCs.

CDR1 MNHEY and CDR2 SVGAGI come from the germline V gene. V trimming: 2 bases; J trimming: 8 bases; junction bases outside the gene matches: 4. The CDR3 sequence is 15 residues long. Original methodology: Scientists estimated how many nucleated cells there were by amplifying reference gene primers. Clones were read by immunoSEQ multiplex PCR, and TCRdb kept only the in-frame ones, dropping some. V, J and clone size reflect that table, while D and trimming were determined from the DNA. The sample gives 190,000 or so clones, around 78% of which show up once; around 2.8% is in the top ten. The sequence derives from a woman of 80 years or more with active or convalescent COVID-19. The sequencing sample was made of peripheral blood. This chain links TRBV6-5 with TRBJ1-4; the match to TRBD1 covers 11 bases. CDR3 region: CASSYQGQGGEKLFF. The CDR3 coding sequence is TGTGCCAGCAGTTACCAGGGACAGGGGGGGGAAAAACTGTTTTTT.